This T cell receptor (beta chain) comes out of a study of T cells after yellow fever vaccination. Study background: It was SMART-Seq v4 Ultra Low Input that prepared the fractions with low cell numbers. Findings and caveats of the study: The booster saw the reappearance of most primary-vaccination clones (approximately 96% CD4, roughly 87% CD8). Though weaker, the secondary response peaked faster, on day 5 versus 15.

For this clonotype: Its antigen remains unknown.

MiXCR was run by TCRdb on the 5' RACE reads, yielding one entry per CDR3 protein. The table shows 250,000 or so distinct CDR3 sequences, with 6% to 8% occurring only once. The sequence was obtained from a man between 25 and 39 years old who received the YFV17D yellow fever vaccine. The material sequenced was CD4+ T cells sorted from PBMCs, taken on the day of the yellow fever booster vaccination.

The CDR3 spells CASRSTGAGYTDTQYF. CDR3 DNA sequence: TGTGCCAGCAGATCTACAGGGGCGGGGTACACAGATACGCAGTATTTT. The V and J genes are TRBV6-2 or TRBV6-3 and TRBJ2-3, with D perhaps TRBD1 (7 bases). The CDR3 covers 16 residues. V lost 6 bases and J 2 bases, leaving 18 bases between the germline ends. Germline CDR1 MNHEY, CDR2 SVGEGT.